The source of this T cell receptor (beta chain) is a study of CD8 T cells in Susac syndrome. RNA totalling about 0.5 to 1 ug underwent reverse transcription with random hexamers. Amplification of TCR beta CDR3 spanned 54 Vbeta and 13 Jbeta via immunoSEQ multiplex PCR. TCRdb itself ran the immunoSEQ multiplex PCR reads through MiXCR, one entry per CDR3 protein. The sample shows 150,000 or so distinct CDR3 sequences, just over 90% of them seen only once. The germline V gene encodes CDR1 MDHEN and CDR2 SYDVKM. The CDR3 totals 14 residues. The germline V and J ends were trimmed by 3 bases and 1 base, with 9 bases remaining between them.

The chain carries TRBV28 and TRBJ1-1; D call uncertain. The clonotype originates from a human donor in good health. Sequences were obtained from CD4+ T cells from PBMCs. Here the CDR3 reads CASSFRSQNTEAFF. The CDR3 nucleotides are TGTGCCAGCAGTTTTCGATCACAGAACACTGAAGCTTTCTTT.